Following are 12 T cell receptor beta chains from one sample sequenced in a study of control samples from healthy donors and cancer patients. The assay was immunoSEQ multiplex PCR, and TCRdb's table has in-frame clones only and misses some. The sample records about 63,000 clones, 80% to 90% being singletons. Sequenced: PBMCs. The receptors here all came from a woman aged 55-69 years with lung cancer.

The V gene is TRBV25-1, the J gene TRBJ2-1; tentative D call: TRBD1 (6 bases). CDR3 length: 16 amino acids. In germline, CDR1 is MGHDK, CDR2 SYGVNS. The ends were cut back, 6 bases at V and 1 base at J, with 16 bases in the middle. Here the CDR3 DNA reads TGTGCCAGCAGGAGCCCCTATACAGGGTCCTACAATGAGCAGTTCTTC. Amino acid sequence: CASRSPYTGSYNEQFF.

The V gene is TRBV24-1, the J gene TRBJ2-1; TRBD1 matches at 8 bases. This CDR3 has 14 amino acids. After removal of 7 bases from V and 5 bases from J, the junction contained 6 bases not matched to a gene. Per the germline V gene, CDR1 is KGHDR and CDR2 is SFDVKD. The CDR3 sequence is CATSRDRNDNEQFF. Written as DNA, the CDR3 is TGTGCCACCAGCCGGGACAGGAATGACAATGAGCAGTTCTTC.

The chain employs TRBV28 and TRBJ2-1, with 9 bases matching TRBD2. V dropped 4 bases and J dropped 0; count of bases not matched to a gene: 13. Germline V lookup: CDR1 MDHEN, CDR2 SYDVKM. The CDR3 is made up of 19 amino acids. The CDR3 is CASSSGGTSLTSSYNEQFF. In nucleotides, the CDR3 is TGTGCCAGCAGTTCGGGGGGGACTAGCCTAACAAGCTCCTACAATGAGCAGTTCTTC.

The V call is TRBV29-1, the J call TRBJ1-1, with TRBD1 as a possible D gene (5 bases). V was clipped by 6 bases and J by 4 bases, with 15 bases between them. The CDR3 totals 13 residues. Germline lookup yields CDR1 SQVTM and CDR2 ANQGSEA. This chain's CDR3 is CSVKDTLGTEAFF. DNA of the CDR3: TGCAGCGTAAAGGACACCTTGGGCACTGAAGCTTTCTTT. Combining the CDR3 with reference TRBV29-1 and TRBJ1-1 gives the whole variable domain SAVISQKPSRDICQRGTSLTIQCQVDSQVTMMFWYRQQPGQSLTLIATANQGSEATYESGFVIDKFPISRPNLTFSTLTVSNMSPEDSSIYLCSVKDTLGTEAFFGQGTRLTVV.

V usage is TRBV4-2 and J usage is TRBJ1-3, with D possibly matching TRBD1 (5 bases). Trimming pared 0 bases from V and 2 bases from J, leaving 8 bases between. The germline V gene encodes CDR1 LGHNA and CDR2 YNFKEQ. The CDR3 contains 15 residues. CDR3 loop: CASSQEQGTGNTIYF. The CDR3 nucleotides are TGTGCCAGCAGCCAAGAGCAGGGAACTGGAAACACCATATATTTT.

CDR3 in DNA: TGTGCCAGCAGCCAACGGGTTGGCGGATTTCAAGAGACCCAGTACTTC. Translating gives CASSQRVGGFQETQYF. V and J are TRBV3-1 (or the pseudogene TRBV3-2) and TRBJ2-5; D not certain. CDR3 length: 16 amino acids. The V and J ends lost 2 bases and 2 bases respectively, with 15 bases between them. Germline V CDR1 and CDR2: LGHDT, YNNKEL (reference sequence).

The chain carries TRBV5-1 and TRBJ1-4; a weak D match, TRBD1 (5 bases). This CDR3 is 13 amino acids long. The ends were cut back, 4 bases at V and 8 bases at J, with 12 bases in the middle. Germline V gene sequence: CDR1 SGHRS, CDR2 YFSETQ. As DNA, the CDR3 is TGCGCCAGCAGCGGAGGGACGAGCGAAAAACTGTTTTTT. This translates into CASSGGTSEKLFF.

The rearrangement links TRBV6-2 or TRBV6-3 to TRBJ2-2, with D possibly TRBD1 on 6 matching bases. Trimming left V 4 bases short and J 5 bases short, with 8 bases between. This CDR3 has 13 amino acids. Per the germline V gene, CDR1 is MNHEY and CDR2 is SVGEGT. The CDR3 nucleotides are TGTGCCAGCAGTTCCCAGGGGACCGGGGAGCTGTTTTTT. This sequence encodes CASSSQGTGELFF.

The chain combines TRBV5-1 with TRBJ2-1; possible D gene TRBD2, 6 bases. Germline V gene lookup returns CDR1 SGHRS and CDR2 YFSETQ. This CDR3 comprises 15 residues. Deletions cut 0 bases from V and 4 bases from J, with 11 bases between. Written as DNA, the CDR3 is TGCGCCAGCAGCTTGGGCGGGGATATTTACAATGAGCAGTTCTTC. It codes for CASSLGGDIYNEQFF.

The chain links TRBV7-1 to TRBJ2-6, with D tentatively TRBD1 (5 bases). TRBV7-1 is filed as an ORF, its function uncertain. The CDR3 has 18 residues. Deletions cut 4 bases from V and 10 bases from J, with 26 bases between. The CDR3, as DNA: TGTGCCAGCAGCTTATGCCGTCACGAGGACAAAGTCGGGAACGTCCTGACTTTC. It translates to CASSLCRHEDKVGNVLTF.

The CDR3 DNA reads TGCGCCAGCAGCTACGCTGGGGTTGAGACCCAGTACTTC. Translating gives CASSYAGVETQYF. The chain is built from TRBV4-1 and TRBJ2-5, with no clear D. The germline CDR1 and CDR2 sequences are MGHRA and YSYEKL. The CDR3 covers 13 residues. V was shortened by 5 bases and J by 5 bases, with 12 bases between the two germline ends.

The chain combines TRBV25-1 with TRBJ2-7; 8 bases fit TRBD1. V lost 6 bases to trimming and J lost 5 bases; unmatched junction nucleotides: 9. CDR3 size: 14 residues. Germline V gene data show CDR1 as MGHDK and CDR2 as SYGVNS. The CDR3 protein is CASRQTGAVNEQYF. The CDR3 DNA sequence: TGTGCCAGCAGACAGACAGGGGCCGTAAACGAGCAGTACTTC.